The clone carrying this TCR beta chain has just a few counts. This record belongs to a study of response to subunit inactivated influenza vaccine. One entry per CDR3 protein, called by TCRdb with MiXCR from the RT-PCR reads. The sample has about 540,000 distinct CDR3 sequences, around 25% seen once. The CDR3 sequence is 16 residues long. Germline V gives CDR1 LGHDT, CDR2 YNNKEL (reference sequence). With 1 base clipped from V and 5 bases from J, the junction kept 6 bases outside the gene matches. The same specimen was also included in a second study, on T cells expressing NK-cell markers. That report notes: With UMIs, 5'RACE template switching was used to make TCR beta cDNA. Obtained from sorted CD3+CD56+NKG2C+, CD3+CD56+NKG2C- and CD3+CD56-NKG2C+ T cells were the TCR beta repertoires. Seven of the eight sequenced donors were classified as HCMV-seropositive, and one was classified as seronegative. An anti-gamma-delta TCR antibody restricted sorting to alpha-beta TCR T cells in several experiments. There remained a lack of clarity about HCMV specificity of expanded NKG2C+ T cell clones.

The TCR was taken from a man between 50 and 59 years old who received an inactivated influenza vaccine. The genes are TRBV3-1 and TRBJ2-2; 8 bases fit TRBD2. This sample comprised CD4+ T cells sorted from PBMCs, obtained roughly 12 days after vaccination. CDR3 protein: CASSQVGGARTGELFF. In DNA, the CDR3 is TGTGCCAGCAGCCAAGTCGGGGGGGCCAGAACCGGGGAGCTGTTTTTT.